The clone carrying this T cell receptor (beta chain) appeared many times. This record comes from a study of human T cells and chemical hapten exposure. As for time point: patch test 3, about 24 weeks after DPC sensitization. The treatment: therapeutic diphenylcyclopropenone sensitization with weekly scalp DPC. Total RNA came from unfractionated whole blood. TCRdb itself ran the RACE reads through MiXCR, one entry per CDR3 protein. The table shows over 80,000 distinct CDR3 sequences, with roughly a tenth occurring only once. The CDR3 sequence is 18 residues long. CDR1 is SQVTM and CDR2 is ANQGSEA in the germline V gene. V shed 5 bases, J shed 1 base, and the junction held 11 bases outside the gene matches.

This TCR came from a woman in her 30s with alopecia areata. Some clones in this sample may be carry-over from other donors' samples. Sequencing was performed on whole blood, taken in connection with sensitization to the hapten diphenylcyclopropenone (DPC). This chain joins TRBV29-1 and TRBJ2-3, with 14 bases lining up with TRBD2. The CDR3 sequence is CSVLPGLAGVSGTDTQYF. In DNA form, the CDR3 reads TGCAGCGTTCTTCCGGGACTAGCGGGAGTGAGTGGCACAGATACGCAGTATTTT.